These 20 T cell receptor beta chains share one sample of origin, sequenced in a study of cytomegalovirus exposure and HLA in healthy donors. Researchers ran the PCR with 60 Vbeta and 13 Jbeta primers. Sequencing used immunoSEQ multiplex PCR; TCRdb keeps in-frame clones, though not all of them. The sample yields around 120,000 clones, about four fifths seen once. The sample taken for sequencing was PBMCs. All receptors come from a woman in her 40s in good health and CMV-seronegative.

V is TRBV6-6 and J is TRBJ1-2; D remains unclear. V dropped 3 bases and J dropped 8 bases, with 13 bases sitting between them. Germline V CDR1 and CDR2: MNHNY, SVGAGI (reference sequence). The CDR3 consists of 13 residues. The CDR3 spells CASSYSGVEGYTF. For the CDR3, the DNA is TGTGCCAGCAGTTATAGCGGGGTTGAGGGCTACACCTTC.

This chain uses TRBV6-6 with TRBJ1-5; D gene ambiguous. V shed 6 bases and J shed 2 bases, with 8 bases lying between them. The germline CDR1 and CDR2 sequences are MNHNY and SVGAGI (reference sequence). The length of the CDR3 is 13 residues. Here the CDR3 reads CASSQIGNQPQHF. CDR3 sequence (DNA): TGTGCCAGCAGCCAGATCGGCAATCAGCCCCAGCATTTT.

This clone was detected many times. This rearrangement joins TRBV28 to TRBJ1-1; the D gene is possibly TRBD1 (5 bases). The ends were cut back, 1 base at V and 2 bases at J, with 14 bases in the middle. There are 16 residues in the CDR3. Germline CDR1 MDHEN, CDR2 SYDVKM. The CDR3 nucleotides read TGTGCCAGCAGTTTATCTTCCGACAGAACCAACACTGAAGCTTTCTTT. Encoded protein: CASSLSSDRTNTEAFF.

The chain recombines TRBV9 with TRBJ1-6, with a possible D match to TRBD1 (5 bases). Germline lookup yields CDR1 SGDLS and CDR2 YYNGEE. Trimming cost V 1 base and J 2 bases, with 10 bases left between them. The CDR3 is 16 amino acids. CDR3 coding DNA: TGTGCCAGCAGCGTAAGACAGAACCCCTATAATTCACCCCTCCACTTT. This codes for CASSVRQNPYNSPLHF. The variable domain in full, completed from reference TRBV9 and TRBJ1-6, reads DSGVTQTPKHLITATGQRVTLRCSPRSGDLSVYWYQQSLDQGLQFLIQYYNGEERAKGNILERFSAQQFPDLHSELNLSSLELGDSALYFCASSVRQNPYNSPLHFGNGTRLTVT.

V usage is TRBV19 and J usage is TRBJ2-7; a weak D match, TRBD1 (6 bases). Germline-derived CDR1 and CDR2 are LNHDA and SQIVND (reference sequence). CDR3 length: 14 amino acids. With 5 bases removed from V and 1 base from J, the gap between germline ends came to 12 bases. The CDR3 DNA sequence: TGTGCCAGTAGTCTCGGGACATTTTCCTACGAGCAGTACTTC. The encoded protein is CASSLGTFSYEQYF.

The V gene is TRBV11-2, the J gene TRBJ1-2, with TRBD1 matching 7 bases. Germline trimming cut 5 bases from V and 8 bases from J; bases unmatched to any gene: 8. The germline V gene has CDR1 SGHAT and CDR2 FQNNGV. CDR3 length: 13 residues. The CDR3 loop is CASSDRELLGYTF. The CDR3 bases are TGTGCCAGCAGCGACAGGGAGCTACTAGGCTACACCTTC.

The chain has TRBV2 and TRBJ1-2, with D uncertain. The CDR3 spans 14 residues. The ends were cut back, 3 bases at V and 3 bases at J, with 11 bases in the middle. CDR1 and CDR2 (germline): SNHLY, FYNNEI. The CDR3 reads CASSEAYSYYGYTF. Here the CDR3 DNA reads TGTGCCAGCAGTGAGGCTTACAGCTACTATGGCTACACCTTC.

V usage is TRBV5-4 and J usage is TRBJ1-1; D remains unclear. CDR1 and CDR2 (germline): SGHNT, YYREEE (reference sequence). CDR3 length equals 15 residues. Between the trimmed V and J ends, which lost 3 bases and 0 bases, there was a span of 12 bases. CDR3 bases: TGTGCCAGCAGCTCTGGGCCAACGATGAACACTGAAGCTTTCTTT. It codes for CASSSGPTMNTEAFF.

This clone was counted a single time. The CDR3 here is CAVGQGRESPLHF. For the CDR3, the DNA is TGTGCCGTTGGACAGGGTCGGGAGTCACCCCTCCACTTT. J is TRBJ1-6 and V is TRBV19, with 8 bases identical to TRBD1. CDR1 and CDR2 from the germline V gene are LNHDA and SQIVND (reference sequence). This CDR3 has 13 residues. Trimming took 11 bases from V and 10 from J; bases not matched to a gene: 10.

V gene TRBV29-1 combines with J gene TRBJ2-2; TRBD2 matches 11 bases. The CDR3 is 16 amino acids. Germline loops: CDR1 SQVTM, CDR2 ANQGSEA. The trim removed 7 bases at V and 1 base at J, leaving 8 bases unmatched. CDR3 nucleotide sequence: TGCAGCGCCTTAATGGGACTAGCGGAGAACACCGGGGAGCTGTTTTTT. Protein: CSALMGLAENTGELFF.

This clone appeared a few times. V usage is TRBV2 and J usage is TRBJ1-1; D is possibly TRBD1 (5 bases). In germline, CDR1 is SNHLY, CDR2 FYNNEI. The CDR3 runs 14 residues. Trimming cost V 7 bases and J 4 bases, with 16 bases left between them. CDR3 protein: CASNGAQAGTEAFF. The CDR3 DNA reads as TGTGCCAGCAACGGGGCTCAAGCGGGCACTGAAGCTTTCTTT.

V is TRBV5-6 and J is TRBJ2-5; no reliable D call. The length of the CDR3 is 15 residues. V was shortened by 2 bases and J by 1 base, with 12 bases between the two germline ends. In germline, CDR1 is SGHDT, CDR2 YYEEEE. CDR3 coding DNA: TGTGCCAGCAGCTTTTTTTATTTAGCCCAAGAGACCCAGTACTTC. It is translated as CASSFFYLAQETQYF.

Remarks on this clone: Distinct nucleotide sequences in the sample also encode this CDR3. The V gene is TRBV4-3, the J gene TRBJ2-3, with D possibly matching TRBD2 (6 bases). The germline CDR1 and CDR2 sequences are LGHNA and YSLEER. Trimming stripped 1 base from V and 2 bases from J, with 10 bases between. CDR3 size: 15 residues. The CDR3 DNA is TGCGCCAGCAGCCAAGGAGGCGGGGACACAGATACGCAGTATTTT. This codes for CASSQGGGDTDTQYF.

The J gene is TRBJ2-2, the V gene TRBV4-2; 13 positions match TRBD2. Germline trimming cut 0 bases from V and 6 bases from J; bases unmatched to any gene: 10. The CDR3 is 19 amino acids. The germline V gene has CDR1 LGHNA and CDR2 YNFKEQ. The CDR3 DNA follows: TGTGCCAGCAGCCAAGATCGAGGGCTGACTAGCGGGAGGTCCGGGGAGCTGTTTTTT. It specifies CASSQDRGLTSGRSGELFF.

CDR3 nucleotides: TGTGCCAGCAGTGACAGGTCCGGTAATTCACCCCTCCACTTT. Protein product: CASSDRSGNSPLHF. V is TRBV2 and J is TRBJ1-6; D gene uncertain. Germline V gives CDR1 SNHLY, CDR2 FYNNEI. V lost 3 bases, J lost 6 bases, and 9 bases lay in between. This CDR3 is 14 amino acids long.

The rearrangement links TRBV5-1 to TRBJ2-3; 11 nucleotides match TRBD2. This CDR3 spans 16 amino acids. Unmatched junction bases numbered 5, after V lost 0 bases and J lost 5 bases. Germline V gene sequence: CDR1 SGHRS, CDR2 YFSETQ. The CDR3 sequence: CASSLAFTSGRDTQYF. In DNA form, the CDR3 reads TGCGCCAGCAGCTTGGCCTTTACTAGCGGGAGAGATACGCAGTATTTT.

This chain uses TRBV6-6 with TRBJ2-6, with 7 bases lining up with TRBD1. Germline CDR1 is MNHNY and CDR2 is SVGAGI (reference sequence). J gave up 12 bases and V 6 bases, and 14 bases lay outside the gene matches. This CDR3 is built from 15 residues. The CDR3 loop reads CASRRDRDSSRVLTF. The CDR3 nucleotides read TGTGCCAGCAGAAGGGACCGGGACAGTTCCCGCGTCCTGACTTTC.

As regards this clone: Relative to the germline gene, one junction end is altered; a read error may explain this. The V call is TRBV6-6, the J call TRBJ1-2; D not resolved. Germline V gene data show CDR1 as MNHNY and CDR2 as SVGAGI (reference sequence). The CDR3 extends over 15 amino acids. As DNA, the CDR3 is TGTGCCAGCACCCCCCTGCTCCCCACAAACTATGGCTACCCCTTC. Translating gives CASTPLLPTNYGYPF.

This chain joins TRBV5-6 and TRBJ1-2; 9 bases line up with TRBD1. Germline CDR1 reads SGHDT; CDR2 reads YYEEEE. The V segment lost 1 base and the J segment 8 bases; nucleotides outside the gene matches: 6. The CDR3 consists of 14 residues. CDR3 bases: TGTGCCAGCAGCTTGCCTGGGGACAGGGCCGGCTACACCTTC. Translation: CASSLPGDRAGYTF.

The V gene is TRBV7-2, the J gene TRBJ1-5; 9 bases map to TRBD1. V lost 1 base to trimming and J lost 12 bases; unmatched junction nucleotides: 4. This CDR3 has 13 amino acids. Germline CDR1 is SGHTA and CDR2 is FQGNSA. The CDR3 loop reads CASSLGTGGFQHF. In nucleotides, the CDR3 is TGTGCCAGCAGCTTAGGAACAGGGGGCTTCCAGCATTTT.